The subject of this entry is one T cell receptor (beta chain). The antigen remains unidentified. Per germline, CDR1 LNHNV and CDR2 YYDKDF (reference sequence). CDR3 length equals 16 residues. The source of the sample is a study of post-analysis software for immune sequencing data. The library was made from cDNA and included unique molecular identifiers. TCRdb re-analysed the PCR reads in MiXCR, keeping a single row per CDR3 protein. The sample carries a few hundred thousand distinct CDR3 sequences, about 38% recorded once. Study results and caveats: Roughly five TRBV segments, including TRBV5-6, TRBV5-1 and TRBV20-1, were more frequent in patients than controls. Multiple sclerosis was associated with a significant reduction in normalized Chao1 diversity relative to controls.

The chain employs TRBV15 and TRBJ2-7; 11 nucleotides agree with TRBD2. The end of the DNA is better explained by TRBJ2-5, so the J call may be wrong. Sequenced sample: blood. The clonotype comes from a girl under 18 with multiple sclerosis. In DNA form, the CDR3 reads TGTGCCACCAGCAGGTTCCTAGCGGGGGGAGAAGAGACCCAGTACTTC. It translates to CATSRFLAGGEETQYF.